This TCR beta chain was recovered during a study of blood T cell repertoires in COVID-19. Per the original methods: Amplification from reference gene primers served as the basis for estimated nucleated cell counts. This table comes from immunoSEQ multiplex PCR, and its TCRdb copy is limited to in-frame clones, with some not included. D and trimming come from the DNA, and the V and J calls and clone size come from that table. The sample records about 50,000 clones, about 82% being singletons. Trimming removed 0 bases from V and 3 bases from J; junction bases left unmatched: 7. The CDR3 has 16 amino acids. Looked up from germline, CDR1 is ENHRY and CDR2 is SYGVKD.

Specimen: peripheral blood. The V call is TRBV10-3, the J call TRBJ1-2; 7 nucleotides align to TRBD1. This TCR was recovered from a woman aged 60-75 years with acute or convalescent COVID-19. The CDR3 DNA reads TGTGCCATCAGTGAGTCTTCAACCGGGACAGACTATGGCTACACCTTC. Translating gives CAISESSTGTDYGYTF.